Listed below are T cell receptor beta chains from one sample, sequenced in a study of T cell responses to AZD1222 COVID-19 vaccine. Measured with immunoSEQ multiplex PCR; TCRdb has only the in-frame clones, and not every one. The profile covers 140,000 to 150,000 clones, with over 90% appearing a single time and just over 5% taken by the ten largest. This sample comprised peripheral blood, obtained on day 0 of AZD1222 vaccination. The source of these receptors is an adult in good health. Both conserved end residues are part of each CDR3. The D gene is left open where the match is weak. Expanded clones are given a class, and other clones once, few, many or no size at all.

size	V	J	D	length	CDR3	DNA
NA	TRBV12-1	TRBJ2-1	NA	16	CASSFSLRSSYNEQFF	TGTGCCAGCAGCTTTAGTTTGCGGAGCTCCTACAATGAGCAGTTCTTC
NA	TRBV5-4	TRBJ1-2	NA	17	CASSLPEDRHGEDGYTF	TGTGCCAGCAGCCTACCAGAGGACAGACATGGGGAGGATGGCTACACCTTC
NA	TRBV21-1	TRBJ1-5	NA	15	CATPRDPNIDQPQHF	TGTGCCACCCCCAGGGACCCTAATATTGATCAGCCCCAGCATTTT
NA	TRBV3-1/TRBV3-2	TRBJ1-2	NA	14	CASSQYSSPDGYTF	TGTGCCAGCAGCCAATACAGTTCCCCGGATGGCTACACCTTC
NA	TRBV7-9	TRBJ2-7	NA	15	CASSLEAALGDEQYF	TGTGCCAGCAGCTTAGAGGCGGCGCTAGGGGACGAGCAGTACTTC
NA	TRBV3-1/TRBV3-2	TRBJ2-2	NA	14	CASSSGSFKAELFF	TGTGCCAGCAGCTCGGGATCTTTTAAGGCGGAGCTGTTTTTT
NA	TRBV27	TRBJ2-1	TRBD2	16	CASIKRGLAGYHEQFF	TGTGCCAGCATCAAACGGGGCCTAGCGGGATACCATGAGCAGTTCTTC
NA	TRBV19	TRBJ1-5	NA	15	CASRGLGYSNQPQHF	TGTGCCAGTAGGGGACTGGGGTATAGCAATCAGCCCCAGCATTTT
NA	TRBV30	TRBJ2-1	NA	11	CAWSPGGEQFF	TGTGCCTGGAGTCCCGGGGGTGAGCAGTTCTTC
NA	TRBV2	TRBJ1-4	NA	15	CASSEIGTGLKKLFF	TGTGCCAGCAGTGAAATAGGGACCGGCCTGAAGAAACTGTTTTTT
once	TRBV5-8	TRBJ2-5	TRBD1	15	CASSYYEGAGETQYF	TGTGCCAGCAGCTACTACGAGGGGGCTGGGGAGACCCAGTACTTC
NA	TRBV3-1/TRBV3-2	TRBJ1-4	NA	12	CASASPGEKLFF	TGTGCCAGCGCGTCCCCGGGTGAAAAACTGTTTTTT
NA	TRBV28	TRBJ1-1	NA	15	CASSFLGGGNTEAFF	TGTGCCAGCAGTTTCCTTGGCGGGGGGAACACTGAAGCTTTCTTT
NA	TRBV6-6	TRBJ2-1	TRBD2	17	CASSLRLAGGPQNEQFF	TGTGCCAGCAGTCTAAGACTAGCGGGAGGGCCACAGAATGAGCAGTTCTTC
NA	TRBV24-1	TRBJ2-3	TRBD2	19	CATSGPSGTSGTNTDTQYF	TGTGCCACCAGTGGACCCTCCGGGACTAGCGGGACTAACACAGATACGCAGTATTTT